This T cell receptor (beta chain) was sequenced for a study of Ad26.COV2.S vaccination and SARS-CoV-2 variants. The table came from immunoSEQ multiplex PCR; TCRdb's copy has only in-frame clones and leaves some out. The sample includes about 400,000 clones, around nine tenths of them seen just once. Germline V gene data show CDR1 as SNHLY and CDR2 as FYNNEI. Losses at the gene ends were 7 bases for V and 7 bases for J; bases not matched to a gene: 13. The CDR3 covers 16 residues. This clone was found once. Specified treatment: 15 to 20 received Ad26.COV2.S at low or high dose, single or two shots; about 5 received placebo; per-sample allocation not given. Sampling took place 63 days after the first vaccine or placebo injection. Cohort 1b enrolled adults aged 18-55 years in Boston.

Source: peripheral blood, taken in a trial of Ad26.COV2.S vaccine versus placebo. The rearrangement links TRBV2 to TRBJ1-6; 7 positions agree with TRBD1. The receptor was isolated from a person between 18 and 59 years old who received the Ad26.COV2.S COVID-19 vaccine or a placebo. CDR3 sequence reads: CASTSRQTGSNSPLHF. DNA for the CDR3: TGTGCCAGCACCTCCCGACAGACAGGGAGCAATTCACCCCTCCACTTT.